Listed below are T cell receptor beta chains from one sample, sequenced in a study of T cells in Graves' hyperthyroidism and ophthalmopathy. Each CDR3 protein is one row after TCRdb ran MiXCR on the multiplex PCR reads. The repertoire has roughly 650,000 distinct CDR3 sequences, 16% of them found once; the top ten carry 3% to 4%. Material for sequencing was blood. The source is a woman in her forties with Graves' ophthalmopathy. CDR3s include the opening cysteine and the closing phenylalanine or tryptophan. The order of the fields is J gene, V gene, D gene, clone size, CDR3 DNA, CDR3 protein. A D gene is named only where the DNA matches it firmly. Clone size is stated in some rows and not others, as once, few, many or a class when expanded.

TRBJ2-2	TRBV4-3	.	.	TGCGCCAGCAGCCAACCCAACGGGGCCGGGGAGCTGTTTTTT	CASSQPNGAGELFF
TRBJ2-7	TRBV24-1	.	.	TGTGCCACCAGGGACTGGTGGGCGCAGGTGGGAGAGCAGTACTTC	CATRDWWAQVGEQYF
TRBJ2-3	TRBV6-1	.	few	TGTGCCAGCAGTGGGGGAGTGGTCGCAGATACGCAGTATTTT	CASSGGVVADTQYF
TRBJ2-5	TRBV7-9	.	many	TGTGCCAGCAGCTTAGCGCTTGGGCGGGTGGCGGAGACCCAGTACTTC	CASSLALGRVAETQYF
TRBJ1-2	TRBV28	TRBD1	many	TGTGCCAGCAGTTTAAATCCCGGGACAGGGGGCAGTGGCTACACCTTC	CASSLNPGTGGSGYTF
TRBJ1-3	TRBV18	TRBD1	many	TGTGCCAGCTCACCACGACAGGGATCTGGAAACACCATATATTTT	CASSPRQGSGNTIYF
TRBJ2-1	TRBV12-3/TRBV12-4	.	many	TGTGCCAGCAGTTTTTCTCAGAATGAGCAGTTCTTC	CASSFSQNEQFF
TRBJ1-1	TRBV3-1	TRBD1	many	TGTGCCAGCAGCTACCACGGACAGGAGGGGACTGAAGCTTTCTTT	CASSYHGQEGTEAFF
TRBJ2-3	TRBV6-5	.	many	TGTGCCAGCAGTTACTCCCATCTAGGAGATACGCAGTATTTT	CASSYSHLGDTQYF
TRBJ2-2	TRBV6-1	.	many	TGTGCCAGCAGCGCTGTAGTAGAGAACACCGGGGAGCTGTTTTTT	CASSAVVENTGELFF
TRBJ2-7	TRBV18	TRBD1	once	TGTGCCAGCTCACCAACGGACAGGGGGCGAACCGAGCAGTGCTTC	CASSPTDRGRTEQCF
TRBJ2-1	TRBV15	TRBD1	few	TGTGCCACCAGGGGGACAGTGCCCTATGAGCAGTTCTTC	CATRGTVPYEQFF
TRBJ2-1	TRBV19	.	.	TGTGCCAGTAGTATCCGGGCAGGGTTAATCGATGAGCAGTTCTTC	CASSIRAGLIDEQFF
TRBJ2-1	TRBV6-1	.	few	TGTGCCAGCAGCCGCCTAGCGTACAATGAGCAGTTCTTC	CASSRLAYNEQFF
TRBJ2-7	TRBV3-1	.	many	TGTGCCAGCAGCCAAGACGGAGTTGGTACCGGAAAGCTCGACGAGCAGTACTTC	CASSQDGVGTGKLDEQYF
TRBJ2-2	TRBV3-1	.	few	TGTGCCAGCAGCATAACCGGGGACACCGGGGAGCTGTTTTTT	CASSITGDTGELFF
TRBJ2-1	TRBV2	TRBD1	.	TGTGCCAGCCGAAGGTTCACCGGGACAGGGAATGAGCAGTTCTTC	CASRRFTGTGNEQFF
TRBJ2-1	TRBV2	TRBD2	.	TGTGCCAGCAGTGAGCGGGGGAGCTACAATGAGCAGTTCTTC	CASSERGSYNEQFF
TRBJ2-3	TRBV11-3	TRBD1	many	TGTGCCAGCAGCTCACAGGGGGATAGTGGAACAGATACGCAGTATTTT	CASSSQGDSGTDTQYF
TRBJ2-1	TRBV6-2/TRBV6-3	.	few	TGTGCCAGCAGTCGACCGCCGCGGGATGAGCAGTTCTTC	CASSRPPRDEQFF
TRBJ1-4	TRBV5-1	TRBD1	few	TGCGCCAGCAGCTTCCAGGGGGGCTATAATGAAAAACTGTTTTTT	CASSFQGGYNEKLFF
TRBJ2-1	TRBV27	TRBD2	.	TGTGCCAGCAGTTCGGGGACTAGCCAGTTCTTC	CASSSGTSQFF
TRBJ1-6	TRBV12-3/TRBV12-4	.	.	TGTGCCAGCAGTCTGACAGGATCACATTCACCCCTCCACTTT	CASSLTGSHSPLHF
TRBJ1-5	TRBV19	.	.	TGTGCCAGTAGTTTCACGACGGATAGGGATCAGCCCCAGCATTTT	CASSFTTDRDQPQHF
TRBJ1-6	TRBV3-1	.	many	TGTGCCAGCAGCCAAGAATCCGGACTCTCCTATAATTCACCCCTCCACTTT	CASSQESGLSYNSPLHF
TRBJ2-7	TRBV6-1	.	many	TGTGCCAGCAAGGGGCAGGGCAAGACCTACGAGCAGTACTTC	CASKGQGKTYEQYF
TRBJ2-7	TRBV27	.	many	TGTGCCAGCAGTTACCAAGCGGGCTACGAGCAGTACTTC	CASSYQAGYEQYF
TRBJ2-6	TRBV2	.	many	TGTGCCAGCAGCGGAGGCGCCCTCTCTCTCTCTGGGGCCAACGTCCTGACTTTC	CASSGGALSLSGANVLTF
TRBJ2-3	TRBV7-8	TRBD2	.	TGTGCCAGCAGCCAAGCGGGGGGGGCAGATACGCAGTATTTT	CASSQAGGADTQYF
TRBJ2-7	TRBV29-1	.	.	TGCAGCGTCGGACAGAACTCCTACGAGCAGTACTTC	CSVGQNSYEQYF
TRBJ2-7	TRBV6-5	.	.	TGTGCCAGCAGTTACGGGCAGCCGTCGATCTCCTACGAGCAGTACTTC	CASSYGQPSISYEQYF
TRBJ2-1	TRBV4-1	.	.	TGCGCCAGCAGCCAAGATCGGCACAGGGAGGGCTCCTACAATGAGCAGTTCTTC	CASSQDRHREGSYNEQFF
TRBJ2-3	TRBV11-2	TRBD2	.	TGCGCCAGCAGAGTAGCGGGAGGGCCGAACACAGATACGCAGTATTTT	CASRVAGGPNTDTQYF
TRBJ2-1	TRBV6-2/TRBV6-3	TRBD2	few	TGTGCCAGCAGTTACCCAACTAGCGGCCTCCTGAATGAGCAGTTCTTC	CASSYPTSGLLNEQFF
TRBJ2-7	TRBV14	.	.	TGTGCCAGCAGCCATACGACCGGAGGAACCTACGAGCAGTACTTC	CASSHTTGGTYEQYF
TRBJ1-2	TRBV5-1	TRBD1	.	TGCGCCAGCAGCCTACCGACAGGGTTCGGCTACACCTTC	CASSLPTGFGYTF
TRBJ2-3	TRBV3-1	.	few	TGTGCCAGCAGCCGCGGTGGAGGGGTAACGCAGTATTTT	CASSRGGGVTQYF
TRBJ1-1	TRBV30	TRBD1	many	TGTGCCTGGAATGTGCAGGGGGCAGGAAGAGCTTTCTTT	CAWNVQGAGRAFF
TRBJ1-1	TRBV6-2/TRBV6-3	.	many	TGTGCCAGCAGTTGGTCGGGGCCTAACACTGAAGCTTTCTTT	CASSWSGPNTEAFF
TRBJ1-3	TRBV6-1	.	.	TGTGCCAGCAGTTATTTACAGGGCTCTGGAAACACCATATATTTT	CASSYLQGSGNTIYF
TRBJ2-7	TRBV27	.	many	TGTGCCAGCAGAAGTTTATCGCGGGAACCCTACGAGCAGTACTTC	CASRSLSREPYEQYF
TRBJ2-4	TRBV5-6	TRBD2	.	TGTGCCAGCAGCTTGGACCCCGCCCCGGGACTAGCGGGGAACATTCAGTACTTC	CASSLDPAPGLAGNIQYF
TRBJ1-6	TRBV5-4	TRBD1	few	TGTGCCAGCATCTCCGGGGATAGGGGGCTAGGTCCCCTCCACTTT	CASISGDRGLGPLHF
TRBJ2-1	TRBV15	TRBD1	once	TGTGCCACCAGCAGGAATCGGCCGGGACAGTATCCCTACAATGAGCAGTTCTTC	CATSRNRPGQYPYNEQFF
TRBJ1-2	TRBV12-3/TRBV12-4	.	many	TGTGCCAGCAGTTCGGGTTTGGCTTACACCTTC	CASSSGLAYTF
TRBJ2-2	TRBV11-2	.	few	TGTGCCAGCAGCTTAGTTGACGGGGGATACACCGGGGAGCTGTTTTTT	CASSLVDGGYTGELFF
TRBJ1-5	TRBV19	.	.	TGTGCCAGTAGAGTTACGAGCGCTAGCAATCAGCCCCAGCATTTT	CASRVTSASNQPQHF
TRBJ1-2	TRBV2	TRBD1	many	TGTGCCAGACCTTTACAGGGGACCTATGGCTACACCTTC	CARPLQGTYGYTF
TRBJ1-6	TRBV6-5	TRBD1	.	TGTGCCAGCAGTAACGACAGGGACGGGTCCTATAATTCACCCCTCCACTTT	CASSNDRDGSYNSPLHF
TRBJ2-1	TRBV11-2	.	many	TGTGCCAGCAGTTCTCAATACAATGAGCAGTTCTTC	CASSSQYNEQFF